This T cell receptor beta chain originates from a study of blood T cell repertoires in COVID-19. Germline CDR1 is MNHEY and CDR2 is SVGAGI. The CDR3 is 13 residues long. The V end lost 5 bases, the J end lost 3 bases, and 10 bases lay between the germline ends. Original methodology: Cell counts per sample came from amplifying reference gene primers. Generated by immunoSEQ multiplex PCR, the TCRdb table keeps only in-frame clones and is missing some. For V, J and clone size, that table is used; D and trimming come from the DNA. The sample gives 160,000 or so clones, 75% to 85% of which show up once; approximately 9.7% is in the top ten.

Sequencing was done on a sample of peripheral blood. The source of this sequence is a woman between 45 and 60 years old with acute or convalescent COVID-19. The chain is built from TRBV6-5 and TRBJ1-2; D might be TRBD1 (6 bases). CDR3 residues: CASSPHRDYGYTF. In nucleotides, the CDR3 is TGTGCCAGCAGTCCACACAGGGACTATGGCTACACCTTC.